The rows below give T cell receptor beta chains drawn from one sample of a study of blood T cell repertoires in COVID-19. Only in-frame clones appear in the TCRdb table, and some are missing; sequencing was by immunoSEQ multiplex PCR. Of hundreds of thousands of clones listed, around 87% are singletons. Sequencing input: peripheral blood. The receptors derive from a woman in her 40s who had recovered from COVID-19. The CDR3 runs from the conserved cysteine through the conserved F or W. The D gene is left open where the match is weak. A clone size is listed for some rows: how often the clone was seen (once, few, many), or a class if it is expanded.

TRBV7-2	TRBD1	TRBJ1-2	-	14	TGTGCCAGCAGCCTAGATGACAGGGGCGAATCCTACACCTTC	CASSLDDRGESYTF
TRBV12-2	-	TRBJ1-3	few	16	TGTGCAAGTCGCTCACCCGCCGGGGCGGGAGGAAACACCATATATTTT	CASRSPAGAGGNTIYF
TRBV6-2/TRBV6-3	-	TRBJ2-7	once	14	TGTGCCAGCAGTGCCGTGTCGGGTAGCTACGAGCAGTACTTC	CASSAVSGSYEQYF
TRBV11-2	TRBD1	TRBJ2-7	-	19	TGTGCCAGCAGCTCCGTCGGGGACAGGGGGCCCTACATAACCTACGAGCAGTACTTC	CASSSVGDRGPYITYEQYF
TRBV18	-	TRBJ1-1	-	11	TGTGCCAGCTCACCACAGGGGCAAGCTTTCTTT	CASSPQGQAFF
TRBV5-5	-	TRBJ1-3	few	15	TGTGCCAGCAGCCTGTCCCCTTACTCTGGAAACACCATATATTTT	CASSLSPYSGNTIYF
TRBV18	-	TRBJ2-7	-	13	TGTGCCAGCTCACCCACAGGGGGGGACGAGCAGTACTTC	CASSPTGGDEQYF
TRBV30	TRBD1	TRBJ2-3	-	15	TGTGCCTGGACCCTCCAGGGGGTTTATACAGATACGCAGTATTTT	CAWTLQGVYTDTQYF
TRBV5-1	-	TRBJ2-3	-	15	TGCGCCAGCAGCTTGGGAGTGATTAGCACAGATACGCAGTATTTT	CASSLGVISTDTQYF
TRBV19	-	TRBJ1-3	-	15	TGTGCCAGTAGTACCAGGGGATACTCTGGAAACACCATATATTTT	CASSTRGYSGNTIYF
TRBV9	-	TRBJ2-3	-	13	TGTGCCAGCAGCGCCTACCTCACAGATACGCAGTATTTT	CASSAYLTDTQYF
TRBV15	-	TRBJ1-2	few	14	TGTGCCACCAGCAGAGATCCGCAGGGGTACGGCTACACCTTC	CATSRDPQGYGYTF